This T cell receptor beta chain was captured in a study of blood T cell repertoires in COVID-19. About the research overall: PBMCs, B-cell-depleted T cells, or T cells were the source of the cDNA or gDNA that made up the material.

The CDR3 consists of 18 residues. Sequencing used immunoSEQ multiplex PCR; TCRdb keeps in-frame clones, though not all of them. The profile covers about 120,000 clones, with roughly 87% appearing a single time and roughly a tenth taken by the ten largest. Sample: peripheral blood. The chain links TRBV21-1 to TRBJ1-5; TRBD1, as called in the table, went unchecked against the DNA. TRBV21-1 is a recognized pseudogene. This sequence originates from a man of 80 years or more with acute or convalescent COVID-19. The CDR3: CASRGTGTFHYSNQPQHF. The CDR3 DNA reads TGTGCCAGCAGGGGGACAGGGACCTTTCACTATAGCAATCAGCCCCAGCATTTT.